The clone carrying this T cell receptor beta chain was detected a few times. The entry originates in a study of chronic HIV infection and antiretroviral therapy. TCRdb redid the calling of the 5' RACE reads with MiXCR, one entry per CDR3 protein. The table has 45,000 to 60,000 distinct CDR3 sequences, about 20% seen once. There are 16 residues in the CDR3. Unmatched junction bases numbered 7, after V lost 3 bases and J lost 5 bases. Germline values: CDR1 SGHNT, CDR2 YYREEE (reference sequence). Material: peripheral blood. This clonotype was sampled from an adult who had HIV and had not received antiretroviral therapy, or was an uninfected healthy control (not recorded which). This chain uses TRBV5-4 with TRBJ2-7; 14 nucleotides match TRBD2. CDR3 protein: CASSWGLAGVGNEQYF. Here the CDR3 DNA reads TGTGCCAGCAGCTGGGGACTAGCGGGAGTCGGGAACGAGCAGTACTTC.